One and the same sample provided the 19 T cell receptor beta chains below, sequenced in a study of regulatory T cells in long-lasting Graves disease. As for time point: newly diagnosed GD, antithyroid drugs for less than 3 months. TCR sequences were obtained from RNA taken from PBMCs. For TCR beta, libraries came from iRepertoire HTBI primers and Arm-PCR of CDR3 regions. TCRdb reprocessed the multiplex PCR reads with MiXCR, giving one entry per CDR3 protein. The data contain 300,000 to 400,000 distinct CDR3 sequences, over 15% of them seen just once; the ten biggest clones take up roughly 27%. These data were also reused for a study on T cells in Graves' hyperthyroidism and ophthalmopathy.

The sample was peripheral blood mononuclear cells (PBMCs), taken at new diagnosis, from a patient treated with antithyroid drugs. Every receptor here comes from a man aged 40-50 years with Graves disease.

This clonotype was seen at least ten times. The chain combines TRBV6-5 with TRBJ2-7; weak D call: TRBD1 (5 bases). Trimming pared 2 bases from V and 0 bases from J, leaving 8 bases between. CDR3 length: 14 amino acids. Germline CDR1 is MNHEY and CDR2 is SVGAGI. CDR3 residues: CASSYGAVSYEQYF. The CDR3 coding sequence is TGTGCCAGCAGTTACGGGGCAGTCTCCTACGAGCAGTACTTC.

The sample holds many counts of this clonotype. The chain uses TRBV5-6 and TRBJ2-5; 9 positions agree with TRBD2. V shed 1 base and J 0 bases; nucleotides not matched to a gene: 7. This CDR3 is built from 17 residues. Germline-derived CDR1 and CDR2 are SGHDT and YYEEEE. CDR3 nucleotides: TGTGCCAGCAGCTTGTACCTAGCGGGGAGGTACCAAGAGACCCAGTACTTC. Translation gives CASSLYLAGRYQETQYF.

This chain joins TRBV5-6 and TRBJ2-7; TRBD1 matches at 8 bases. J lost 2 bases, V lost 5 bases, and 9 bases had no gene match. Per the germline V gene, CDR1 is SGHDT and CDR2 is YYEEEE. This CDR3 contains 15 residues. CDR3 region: CASRQTGTGTYEQYF. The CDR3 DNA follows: TGTGCCAGCAGACAAACCGGGACAGGAACCTACGAGCAGTACTTC.

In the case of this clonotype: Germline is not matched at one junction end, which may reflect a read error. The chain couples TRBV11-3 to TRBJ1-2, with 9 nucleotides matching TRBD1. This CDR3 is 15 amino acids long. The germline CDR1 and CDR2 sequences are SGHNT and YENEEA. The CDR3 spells CASSLRTGDVYGHTF. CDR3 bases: TGTGCCAGCAGCTTACGGACAGGGGATGTCTATGGCCACACCTTC.

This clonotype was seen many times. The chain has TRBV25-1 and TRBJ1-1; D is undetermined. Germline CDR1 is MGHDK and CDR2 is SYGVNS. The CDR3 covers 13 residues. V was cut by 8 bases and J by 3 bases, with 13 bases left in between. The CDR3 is CASSVELDTEAFF. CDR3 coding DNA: TGTGCCAGCTCCGTTGAGTTGGACACTGAAGCTTTCTTT.

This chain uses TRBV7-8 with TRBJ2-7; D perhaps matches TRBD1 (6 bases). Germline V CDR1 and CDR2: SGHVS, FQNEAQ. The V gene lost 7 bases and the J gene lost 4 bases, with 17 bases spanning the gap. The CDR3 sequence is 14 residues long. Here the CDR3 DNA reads TGTGCCAGCACCCCTCGGGACACTATTTACGAGCAGTACTTC. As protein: CASTPRDTIYEQYF.

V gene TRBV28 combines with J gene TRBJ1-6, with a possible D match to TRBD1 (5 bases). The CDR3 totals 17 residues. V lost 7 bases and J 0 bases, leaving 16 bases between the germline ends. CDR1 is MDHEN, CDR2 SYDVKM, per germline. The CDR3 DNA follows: TGTGCCAGCACTTTGGAACAGGCTAGCTCCTATAATTCACCCCTCCACTTT. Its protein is CASTLEQASSYNSPLHF.

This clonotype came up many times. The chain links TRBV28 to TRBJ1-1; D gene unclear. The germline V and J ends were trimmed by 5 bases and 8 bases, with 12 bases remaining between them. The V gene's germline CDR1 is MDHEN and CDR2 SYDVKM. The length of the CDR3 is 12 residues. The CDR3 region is CASSVTHQEAFF. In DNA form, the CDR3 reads TGTGCCAGCAGTGTAACTCATCAGGAAGCTTTCTTT.

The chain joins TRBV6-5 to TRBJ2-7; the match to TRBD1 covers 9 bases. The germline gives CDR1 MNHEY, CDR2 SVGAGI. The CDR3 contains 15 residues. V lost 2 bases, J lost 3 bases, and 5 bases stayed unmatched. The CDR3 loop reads CASSYPDRGSYEQYF. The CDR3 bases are TGTGCCAGCAGTTACCCAGACAGGGGGAGCTACGAGCAGTACTTC.

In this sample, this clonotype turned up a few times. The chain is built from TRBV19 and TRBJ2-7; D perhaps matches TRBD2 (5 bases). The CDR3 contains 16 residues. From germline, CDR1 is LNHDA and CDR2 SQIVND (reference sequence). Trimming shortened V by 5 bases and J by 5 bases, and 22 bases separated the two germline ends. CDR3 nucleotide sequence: TGTGCCAGTAGTGCCCGCCGAGGGCTAGATTTCGACGAGCAGTACTTC. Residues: CASSARRGLDFDEQYF.

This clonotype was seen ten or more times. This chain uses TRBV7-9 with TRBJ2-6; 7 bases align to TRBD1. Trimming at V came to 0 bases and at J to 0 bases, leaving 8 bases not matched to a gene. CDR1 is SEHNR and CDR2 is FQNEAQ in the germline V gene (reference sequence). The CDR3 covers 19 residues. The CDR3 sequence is CASSLARDSQSSGANVLTF. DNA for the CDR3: TGTGCCAGCAGCTTAGCCCGGGACAGCCAGAGCTCTGGGGCCAACGTCCTGACTTTC.

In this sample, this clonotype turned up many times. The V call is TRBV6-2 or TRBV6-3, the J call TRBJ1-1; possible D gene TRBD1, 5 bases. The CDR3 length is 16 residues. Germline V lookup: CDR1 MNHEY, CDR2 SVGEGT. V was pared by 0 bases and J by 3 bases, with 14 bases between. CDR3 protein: CASSYSSSVQDTEAFF. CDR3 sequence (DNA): TGTGCCAGCAGTTACTCGAGTAGCGTACAGGACACTGAAGCTTTCTTT.

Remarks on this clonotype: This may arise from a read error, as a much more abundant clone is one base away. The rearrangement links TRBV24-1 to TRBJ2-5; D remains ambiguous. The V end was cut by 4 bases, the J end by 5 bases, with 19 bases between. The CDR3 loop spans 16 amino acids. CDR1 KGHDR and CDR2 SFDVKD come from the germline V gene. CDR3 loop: CATSDLTPDGRETQYF. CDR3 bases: TGTGCCACCAGTGACCTTACCCCGGACGGCCGGGAGACCCAGTACTTC.

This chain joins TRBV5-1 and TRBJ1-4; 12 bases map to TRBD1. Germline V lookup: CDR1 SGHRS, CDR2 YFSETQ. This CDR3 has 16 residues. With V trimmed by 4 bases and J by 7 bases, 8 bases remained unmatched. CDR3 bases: TGCGCCAGCAGCCCCGGGACAGGGGGCCTAGGTGAAAAACTGTTTTTT. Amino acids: CASSPGTGGLGEKLFF.

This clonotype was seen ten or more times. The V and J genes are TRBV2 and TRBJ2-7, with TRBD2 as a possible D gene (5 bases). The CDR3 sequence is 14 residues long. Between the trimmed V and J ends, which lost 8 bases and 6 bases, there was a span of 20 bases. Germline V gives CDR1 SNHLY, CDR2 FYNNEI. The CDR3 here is CASASRLPEAEQYF. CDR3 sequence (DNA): TGTGCCAGCGCTAGCCGACTCCCCGAGGCCGAGCAGTACTTC.

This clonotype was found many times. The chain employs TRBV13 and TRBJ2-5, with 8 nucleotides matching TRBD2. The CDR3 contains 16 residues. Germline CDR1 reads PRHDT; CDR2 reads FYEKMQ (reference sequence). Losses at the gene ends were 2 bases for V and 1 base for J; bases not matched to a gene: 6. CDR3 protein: CASSLRNGGAQETQYF. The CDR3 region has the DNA TGTGCCAGCAGCTTACGGAACGGGGGGGCCCAAGAGACCCAGTACTTC. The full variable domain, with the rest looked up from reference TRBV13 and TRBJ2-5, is AAGVIQSPRHLIKEKRETATLKCYPIPRHDTVYWYQQGPGQDPQFLISFYEKMQSDKGSIPDRFSAQQFSDYHSELNMSSLELGDSALYFCASSLRNGGAQETQYFGPGTRLLVL.

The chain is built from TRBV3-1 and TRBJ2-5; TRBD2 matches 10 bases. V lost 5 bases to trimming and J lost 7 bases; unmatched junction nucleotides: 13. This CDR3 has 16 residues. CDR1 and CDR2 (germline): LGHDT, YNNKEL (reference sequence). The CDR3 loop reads CASSFHPSGRAVTQYF. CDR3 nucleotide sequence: TGTGCCAGCAGCTTCCACCCAAGCGGGAGGGCCGTGACCCAGTACTTC.

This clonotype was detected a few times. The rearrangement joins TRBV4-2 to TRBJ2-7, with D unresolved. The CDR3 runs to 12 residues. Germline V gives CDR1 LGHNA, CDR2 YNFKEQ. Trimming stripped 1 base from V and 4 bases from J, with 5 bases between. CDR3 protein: CASSQVGYEQYF. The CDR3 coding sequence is TGTGCCAGCAGCCAAGTAGGTTACGAGCAGTACTTC.

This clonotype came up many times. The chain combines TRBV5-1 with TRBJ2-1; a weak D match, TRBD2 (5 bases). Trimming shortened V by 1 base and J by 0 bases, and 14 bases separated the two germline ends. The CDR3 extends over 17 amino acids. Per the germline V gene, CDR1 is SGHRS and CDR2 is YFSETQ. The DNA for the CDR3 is TGCGCCAGCAGCTTGTCGGGATCCGCTCACTCCTACAATGAGCAGTTCTTC. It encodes CASSLSGSAHSYNEQFF.